Reported below is one T cell receptor (beta chain). The antigen is not known. V lost 0 bases and J 2 bases, leaving 11 bases between the germline ends. Germline-derived CDR1 and CDR2 are SQVTM and ANQGSEA. CDR3 length: 14 amino acids. The data stem from a study of T cell repertoires in cytomegalovirus infection. Whole-study context: Through public TCR beta signatures, both CMV infection and matching HLA type were indicated.

TCRdb reprocessed the reads with MiXCR, giving one entry per CDR3 protein. The data contain fewer than 200,000 distinct CDR3 sequences, around an eighth of them singletons. Study-wide findings and caveats: The ex vivo response was dominated by HLA-C-restricted CMV-specific TCR beta clonotypes. The cumulative frequency of public TCR beta families distinguished individuals who carried CMV together with the relevant HLA.

Sequencing was carried out using PBMCs. The clonotype comes from a human donor in good health (CMV status not recorded). Some clones in this sample may be carry-over from other donors' samples. The chain combines TRBV29-1 with TRBJ2-7; D unclear. As DNA, the CDR3 is TGCAGCGTTGAAGAGGCAGGTTTAACCTACGAGCAGTACTTC. Its protein is CSVEEAGLTYEQYF.